These T cell receptor beta chains were read from a single sample in a study of CD8+ T cells in alopecia areata. Sequencing used immunoSEQ multiplex PCR; TCRdb keeps in-frame clones, though not all of them. The repertoire holds roughly 150,000 clones, 58% seen once, with 6.4% in the top ten. This specimen was CD4+ T cells sorted from blood, taken at week 0. These receptors were taken from a human donor with alopecia areata. CDR3s leave out the opening cysteine and the closing phenylalanine or tryptophan.

cdr3_length v_call cdr3_aa
9 TRBV20-1 SGGTAYEQY
11 TRBV29-1 SGRTTGDYEQY
15 TRBV30 AWSVPPRTGYNSPLH
9 TRBV20-1 SSWGNTEAF
11 TRBV14 ASSPLGGETQY
12 TRBV7-9 ASSFWDRAYEQY
14 TRBV5-8 ASSLGQGGLNTEAF
11 TRBV29-1 SVGGRERETQY
11 TRBV30 AWSYSGNQPQH
11 TRBV30 AWNRANTGELF
13 TRBV2 ASSGQLANTGELF
12 TRBV7-9 ASSLVSGGETQY
13 TRBV9 ASSVDGQPKDTQY
12 TRBV18 ASYPSRSTDTQY
11 TRBV11-2 ASSWTSGETQY
16 TRBV9 ASSVDSSGGPYQETQY
12 TRBV29-1 SVAGQSGVGEAF